Sequencing of this TCR beta chain was carried out in a study of cytomegalovirus exposure and HLA in healthy donors. Study results and caveats: Specificity for CMV antigens was confirmed in vitro for three of the CMV-associated chains.

The primer mix had 60 Vbeta and 13 Jbeta primers. Profiling relied on immunoSEQ multiplex PCR, and the TCRdb table lists in-frame clones only, not all of them. The data contain around 140,000 clones, 65% to 85% of them singletons. Details on this clone: The antigen is unknown.

This CDR3 has 14 amino acids. Germline loops: CDR1 LGHNT, CDR2 FRNRAP. Trimming stripped 6 bases from V and 6 bases from J, with 17 bases between. V gene TRBV12-5 combines with J gene TRBJ1-2; D is ambiguous. Input material: PBMCs. This TCR was sampled from a woman aged 18-29 years in good health and CMV-seronegative. DNA of the CDR3: TGTGCTAGTGGGGTGGCGACCCTCAGCGATGGCTACACCTTC. Amino acids: CASGVATLSDGYTF.